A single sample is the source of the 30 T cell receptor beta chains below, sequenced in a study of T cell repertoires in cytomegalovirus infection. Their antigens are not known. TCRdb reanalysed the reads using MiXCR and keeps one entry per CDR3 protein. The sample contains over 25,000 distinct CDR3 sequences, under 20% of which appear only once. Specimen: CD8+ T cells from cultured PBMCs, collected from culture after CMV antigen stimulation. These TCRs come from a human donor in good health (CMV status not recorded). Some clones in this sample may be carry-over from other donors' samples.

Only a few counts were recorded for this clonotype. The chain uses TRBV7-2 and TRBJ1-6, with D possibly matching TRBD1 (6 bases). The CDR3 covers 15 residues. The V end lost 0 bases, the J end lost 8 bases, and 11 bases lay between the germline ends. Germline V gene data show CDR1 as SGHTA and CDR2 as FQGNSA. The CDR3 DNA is TGTGCCAGCAGCTTAGCGCGACAGGCGCATTCACCCCTCCACTTT. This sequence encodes CASSLARQAHSPLHF.

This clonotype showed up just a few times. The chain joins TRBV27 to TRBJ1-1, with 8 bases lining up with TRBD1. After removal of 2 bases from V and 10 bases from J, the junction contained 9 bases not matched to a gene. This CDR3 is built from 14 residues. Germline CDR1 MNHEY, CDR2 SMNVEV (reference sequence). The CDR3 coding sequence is TGTGCCAGCAGTTTAGGGACAGGTACCCAAGGAGCTTTCTTT. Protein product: CASSLGTGTQGAFF.

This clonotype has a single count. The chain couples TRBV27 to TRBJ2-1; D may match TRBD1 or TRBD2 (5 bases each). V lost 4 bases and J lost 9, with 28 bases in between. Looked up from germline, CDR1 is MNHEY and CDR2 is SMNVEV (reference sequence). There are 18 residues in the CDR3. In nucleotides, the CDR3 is TGTGCCAGCAGTTCTACGAGAGAATCCGGGACCATATACGCTGAGCAGTTCTTC. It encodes CASSSTRESGTIYAEQFF.

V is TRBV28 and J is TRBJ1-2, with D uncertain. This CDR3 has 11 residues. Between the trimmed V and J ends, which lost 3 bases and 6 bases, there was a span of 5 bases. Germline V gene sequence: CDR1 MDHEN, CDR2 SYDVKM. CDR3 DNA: TGTGCCAGCAGTTTCAGCCATGGCTACACCTTC. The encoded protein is CASSFSHGYTF.

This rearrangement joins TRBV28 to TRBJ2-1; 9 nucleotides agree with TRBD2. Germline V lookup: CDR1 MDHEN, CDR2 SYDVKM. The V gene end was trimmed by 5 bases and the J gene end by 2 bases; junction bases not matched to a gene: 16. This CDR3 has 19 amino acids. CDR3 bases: TGTGCCAGCAGTCCCCTCGGCGGGCGGGAGGGCCGGGCCTACAATGAGCAGTTCTTC. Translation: CASSPLGGREGRAYNEQFF. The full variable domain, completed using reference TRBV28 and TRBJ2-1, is DVKVTQSSRYLVKRTGEKVFLECVQDMDHENMFWYRQDPGLGLRLIYFSYDVKMKEKGDIPEGYSVSREKKERFSLILESASTNQTSMYLCASSPLGGREGRAYNEQFFGPGTRLTVL.

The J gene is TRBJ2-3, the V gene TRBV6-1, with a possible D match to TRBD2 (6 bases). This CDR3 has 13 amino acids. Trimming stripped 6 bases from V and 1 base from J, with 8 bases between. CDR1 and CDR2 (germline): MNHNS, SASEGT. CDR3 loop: CASRDYGTDTQYF. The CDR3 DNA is TGTGCCAGCAGGGACTACGGCACAGATACGCAGTATTTT.

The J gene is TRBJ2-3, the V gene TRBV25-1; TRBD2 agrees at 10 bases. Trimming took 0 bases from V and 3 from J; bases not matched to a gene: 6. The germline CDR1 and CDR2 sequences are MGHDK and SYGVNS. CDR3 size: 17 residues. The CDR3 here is CASSEYETSGKTDTQYF. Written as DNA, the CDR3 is TGTGCCAGCAGTGAATATGAAACTAGCGGGAAGACAGATACGCAGTATTTT.

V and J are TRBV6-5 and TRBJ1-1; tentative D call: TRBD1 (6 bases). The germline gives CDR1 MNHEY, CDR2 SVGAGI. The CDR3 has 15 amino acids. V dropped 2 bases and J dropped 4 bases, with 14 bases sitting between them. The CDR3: CASSYPGGGGTEAFF. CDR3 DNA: TGTGCCAGCAGTTACCCTGGGGGGGGCGGCACTGAAGCTTTCTTT.

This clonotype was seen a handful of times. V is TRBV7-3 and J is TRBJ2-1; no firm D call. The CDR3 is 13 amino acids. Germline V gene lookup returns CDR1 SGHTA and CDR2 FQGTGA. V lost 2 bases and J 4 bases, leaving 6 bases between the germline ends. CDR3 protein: CASSLDVYNEQFF. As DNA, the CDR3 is TGTGCCAGCAGCTTAGACGTGTACAATGAGCAGTTCTTC.

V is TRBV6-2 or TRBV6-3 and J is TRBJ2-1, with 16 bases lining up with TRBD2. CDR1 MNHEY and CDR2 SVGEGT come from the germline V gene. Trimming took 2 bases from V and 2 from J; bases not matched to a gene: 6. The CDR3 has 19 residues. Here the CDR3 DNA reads TGTGCCAGCAGTTACCCGATGGGACTAGCGGGAGGGGCCTACAATGAGCAGTTCTTC. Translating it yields CASSYPMGLAGGAYNEQFF.

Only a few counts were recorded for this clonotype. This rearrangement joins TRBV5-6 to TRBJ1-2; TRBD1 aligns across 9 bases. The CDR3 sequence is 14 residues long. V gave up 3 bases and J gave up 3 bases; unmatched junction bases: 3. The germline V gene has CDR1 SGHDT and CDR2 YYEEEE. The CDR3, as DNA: TGTGCCAGCAGCTGGGACAGGGAGGACTATGGCTACACCTTC. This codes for CASSWDREDYGYTF. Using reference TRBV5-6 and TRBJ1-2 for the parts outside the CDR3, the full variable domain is DAGVTQSPTHLIKTRGQQVTLRCSPKSGHDTVSWYQQALGQGPQFIFQYYEEEERQRGNFPDRFSGHQFPNYSSELNVNALLLGDSALYLCASSWDREDYGYTFGSGTRLTVV.

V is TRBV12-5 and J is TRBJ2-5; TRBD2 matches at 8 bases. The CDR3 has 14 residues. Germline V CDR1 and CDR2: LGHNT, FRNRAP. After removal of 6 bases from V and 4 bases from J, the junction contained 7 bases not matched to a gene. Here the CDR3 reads CASGAGLVGETQYF. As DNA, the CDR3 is TGTGCTAGTGGGGCGGGACTAGTCGGAGAGACCCAGTACTTC.

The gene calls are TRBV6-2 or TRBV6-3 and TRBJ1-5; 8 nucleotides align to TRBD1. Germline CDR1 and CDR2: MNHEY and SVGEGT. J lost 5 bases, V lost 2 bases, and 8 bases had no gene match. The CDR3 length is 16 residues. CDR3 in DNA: TGTGCCAGCAGTTACGGCCCTGGACAGGGATATCAGCCCCAGCATTTT. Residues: CASSYGPGQGYQPQHF.

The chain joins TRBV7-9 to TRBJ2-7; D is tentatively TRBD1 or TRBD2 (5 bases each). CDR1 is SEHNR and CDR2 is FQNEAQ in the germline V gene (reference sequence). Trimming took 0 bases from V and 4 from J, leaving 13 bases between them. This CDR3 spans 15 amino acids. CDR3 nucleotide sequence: TGTGCCAGCAGCTTAGCCCCGGGACGGAATTACGAGCAGTACTTC. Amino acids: CASSLAPGRNYEQYF. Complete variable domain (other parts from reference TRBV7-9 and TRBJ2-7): DTGVSQNPRHKITKRGQNVTFRCDPISEHNRLYWYRQTLGQGPEFLTYFQNEAQLEKSRLLSDRFSAERPKGSFSTLEIQRTEQGDSAMYLCASSLAPGRNYEQYFGPGTRLTVT.

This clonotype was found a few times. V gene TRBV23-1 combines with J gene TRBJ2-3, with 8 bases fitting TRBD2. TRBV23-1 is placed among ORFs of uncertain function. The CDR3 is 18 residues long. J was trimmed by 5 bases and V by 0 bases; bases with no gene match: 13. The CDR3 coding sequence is TGCGCCAGCAGTCAATCGGTGGGGAGCGGGGGCCGGGAAGATACGCAGTATTTT. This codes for CASSQSVGSGGREDTQYF.

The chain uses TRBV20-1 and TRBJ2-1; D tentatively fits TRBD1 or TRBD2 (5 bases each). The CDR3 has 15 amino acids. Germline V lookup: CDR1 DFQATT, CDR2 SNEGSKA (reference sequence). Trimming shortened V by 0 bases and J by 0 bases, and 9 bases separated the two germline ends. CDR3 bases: TGCAGTGCTAGAGATCGGGGCCACTCCTACAATGAGCAGTTCTTC. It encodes CSARDRGHSYNEQFF.

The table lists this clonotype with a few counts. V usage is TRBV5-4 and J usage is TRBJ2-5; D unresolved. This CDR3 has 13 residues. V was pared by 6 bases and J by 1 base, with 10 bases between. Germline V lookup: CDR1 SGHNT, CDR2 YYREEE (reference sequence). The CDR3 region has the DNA TGTGCCAGCAACTTTGACCTCCAAGAGACCCAGTACTTC. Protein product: CASNFDLQETQYF.

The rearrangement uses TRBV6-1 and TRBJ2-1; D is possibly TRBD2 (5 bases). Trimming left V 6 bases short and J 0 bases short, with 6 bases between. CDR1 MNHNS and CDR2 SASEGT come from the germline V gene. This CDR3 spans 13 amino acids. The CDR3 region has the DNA TGTGCCAGCAGCCGGGACTCCTACAATGAGCAGTTCTTC. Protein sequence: CASSRDSYNEQFF.

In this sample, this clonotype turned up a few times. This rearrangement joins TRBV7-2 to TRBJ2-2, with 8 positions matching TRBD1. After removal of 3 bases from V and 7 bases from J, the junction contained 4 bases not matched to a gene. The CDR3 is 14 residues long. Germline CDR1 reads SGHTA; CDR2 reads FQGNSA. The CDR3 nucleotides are TGTGCCAGCAGCTTGGACAGGGTTGGCGGGGAGCTGTTTTTT. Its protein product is CASSLDRVGGELFF.

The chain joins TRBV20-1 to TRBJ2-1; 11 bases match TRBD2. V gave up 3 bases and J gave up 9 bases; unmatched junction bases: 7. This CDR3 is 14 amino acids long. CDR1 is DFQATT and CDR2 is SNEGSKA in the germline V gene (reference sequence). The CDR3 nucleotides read TGCAGTGCTAGGTGGCTAGCGGGAGGCACTGAGCAGTTCTTC. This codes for CSARWLAGGTEQFF.

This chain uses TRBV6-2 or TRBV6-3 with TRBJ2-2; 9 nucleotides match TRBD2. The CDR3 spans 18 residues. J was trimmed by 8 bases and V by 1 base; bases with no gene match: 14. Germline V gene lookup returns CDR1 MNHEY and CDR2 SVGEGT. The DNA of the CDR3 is TGTGCCAGCAGTTACTTTGGTTCGACTAGCGGTTTGGCTGGGGAGCTGTTTTTT. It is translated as CASSYFGSTSGLAGELFF.

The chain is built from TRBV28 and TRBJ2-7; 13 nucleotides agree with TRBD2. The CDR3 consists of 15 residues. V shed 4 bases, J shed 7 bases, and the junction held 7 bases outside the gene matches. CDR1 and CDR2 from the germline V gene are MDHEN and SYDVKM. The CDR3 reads CASSSVTSGRYEQYF. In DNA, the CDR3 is TGTGCCAGCAGTTCCGTGACTAGCGGGAGGTATGAGCAGTACTTC.

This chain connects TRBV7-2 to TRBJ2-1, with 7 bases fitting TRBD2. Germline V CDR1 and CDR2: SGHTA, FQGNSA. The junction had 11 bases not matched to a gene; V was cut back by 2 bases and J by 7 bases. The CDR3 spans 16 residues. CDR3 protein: CASSLTGLTPGNEQFF. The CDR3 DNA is TGTGCCAGCAGCTTAACGGGACTAACTCCCGGGAATGAGCAGTTCTTC. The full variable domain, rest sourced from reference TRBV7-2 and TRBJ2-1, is GAGVSQSPSNKVTEKGKDVELRCDPISGHTALYWYRQSLGQGLEFLIYFQGNSAPDKSGLPSDRFSAERTGGSVSTLTIQRTQQEDSAVYLCASSLTGLTPGNEQFFGPGTRLTVL.

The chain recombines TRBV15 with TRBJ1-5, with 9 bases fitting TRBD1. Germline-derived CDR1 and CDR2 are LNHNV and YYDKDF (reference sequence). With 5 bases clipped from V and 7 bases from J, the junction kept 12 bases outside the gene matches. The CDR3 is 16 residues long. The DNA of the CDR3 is TGTGCCACCAGCCAAAGCCGGGACAGGGTTGGACAGCCCCAGCATTTT. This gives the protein CATSQSRDRVGQPQHF. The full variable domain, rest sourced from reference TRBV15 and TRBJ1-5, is DAMVIQNPRYQVTQFGKPVTLSCSQTLNHNVMYWYQQKSSQAPKLLFHYYDKDFNNEADTPDNFQSRRPNTSFCFLDIRSPGLGDTAMYLCATSQSRDRVGQPQHFGDGTRLSIL.

CDR3 region: CASGYSTGDYNEQFF. The DNA of the CDR3 is TGTGCCAGTGGATATTCGACAGGGGATTACAATGAGCAGTTCTTC. The chain employs TRBV19 and TRBJ2-1; 8 bases are a match to TRBD1. CDR1 LNHDA and CDR2 SQIVND come from the germline V gene (reference sequence). The CDR3 contains 15 residues. V lost 8 bases to trimming and J lost 4 bases; unmatched junction nucleotides: 10.

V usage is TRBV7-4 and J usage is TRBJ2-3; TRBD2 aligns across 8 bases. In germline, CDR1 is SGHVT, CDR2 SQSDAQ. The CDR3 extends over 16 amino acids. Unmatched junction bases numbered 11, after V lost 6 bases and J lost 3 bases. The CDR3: CASSSTGTSRTDTQYF. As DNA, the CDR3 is TGTGCCAGCAGTTCGACCGGGACTAGTCGAACAGATACGCAGTATTTT.

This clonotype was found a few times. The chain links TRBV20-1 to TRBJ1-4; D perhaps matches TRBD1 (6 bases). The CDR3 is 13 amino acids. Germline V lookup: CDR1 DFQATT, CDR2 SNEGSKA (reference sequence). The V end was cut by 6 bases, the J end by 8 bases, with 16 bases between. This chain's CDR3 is CSAPQGPQEKLFF. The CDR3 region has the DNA TGCAGTGCGCCTCAGGGGCCCCAGGAAAAACTGTTTTTT.

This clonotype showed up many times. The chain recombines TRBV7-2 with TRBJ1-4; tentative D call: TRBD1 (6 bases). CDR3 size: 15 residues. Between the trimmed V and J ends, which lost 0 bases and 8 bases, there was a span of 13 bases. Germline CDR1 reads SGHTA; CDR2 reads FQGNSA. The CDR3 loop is CASSLAFRGGEKLFF. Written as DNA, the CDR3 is TGTGCCAGCAGCTTAGCTTTCAGGGGTGGGGAAAAACTGTTTTTT.

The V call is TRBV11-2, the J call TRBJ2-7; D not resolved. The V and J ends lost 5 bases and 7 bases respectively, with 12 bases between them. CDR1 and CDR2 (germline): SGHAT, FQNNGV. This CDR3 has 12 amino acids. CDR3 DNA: TGTGCCAGCAGCACGGGCTCGACTGAGCAGTACTTC. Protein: CASSTGSTEQYF.

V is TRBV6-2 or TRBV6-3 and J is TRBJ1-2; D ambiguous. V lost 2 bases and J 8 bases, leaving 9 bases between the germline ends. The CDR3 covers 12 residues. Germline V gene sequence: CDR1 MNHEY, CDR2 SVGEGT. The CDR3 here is CASSYGRMGYTF. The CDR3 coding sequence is TGTGCCAGCAGTTACGGGCGGATGGGCTACACCTTC.